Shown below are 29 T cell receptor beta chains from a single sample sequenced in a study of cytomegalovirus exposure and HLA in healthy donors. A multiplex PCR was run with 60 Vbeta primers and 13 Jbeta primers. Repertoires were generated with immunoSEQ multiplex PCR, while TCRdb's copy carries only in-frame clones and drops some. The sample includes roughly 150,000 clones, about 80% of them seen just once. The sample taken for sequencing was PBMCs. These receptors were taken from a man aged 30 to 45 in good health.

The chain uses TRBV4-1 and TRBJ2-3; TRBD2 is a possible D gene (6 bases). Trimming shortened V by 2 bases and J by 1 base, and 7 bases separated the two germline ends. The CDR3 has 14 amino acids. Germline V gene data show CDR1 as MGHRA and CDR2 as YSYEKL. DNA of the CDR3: TGCGCCAGCAGCCAATGGGAGGGCACAGATACGCAGTATTTT. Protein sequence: CASSQWEGTDTQYF.

The CDR3, as DNA: TGCAGCGCCCACAGGGGATCCTACAATGAGCAGTTCTTC. This gives the protein CSAHRGSYNEQFF. The gene calls are TRBV29-1 and TRBJ2-1; TRBD1 agrees at 7 bases. The CDR3 is made up of 13 amino acids. After removal of 7 bases from V and 1 base from J, the junction contained 4 bases not matched to a gene. Germline assignment: CDR1 SQVTM and CDR2 ANQGSEA.

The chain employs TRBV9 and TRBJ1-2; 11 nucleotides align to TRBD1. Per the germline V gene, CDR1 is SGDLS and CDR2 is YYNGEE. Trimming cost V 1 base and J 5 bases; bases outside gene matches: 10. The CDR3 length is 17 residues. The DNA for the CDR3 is TGTGCCAGCAGCGTAAAGGGGGACAGGGGGTTTAGTTATGGCTACACCTTC. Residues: CASSVKGDRGFSYGYTF. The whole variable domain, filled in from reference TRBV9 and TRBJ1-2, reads DSGVTQTPKHLITATGQRVTLRCSPRSGDLSVYWYQQSLDQGLQFLIQYYNGEERAKGNILERFSAQQFPDLHSELNLSSLELGDSALYFCASSVKGDRGFSYGYTFGSGTRLTVV.

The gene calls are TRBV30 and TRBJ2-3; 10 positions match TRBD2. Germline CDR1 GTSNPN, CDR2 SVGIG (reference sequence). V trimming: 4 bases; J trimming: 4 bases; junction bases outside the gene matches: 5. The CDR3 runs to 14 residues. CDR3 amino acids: CAWNLAGVADTQYF. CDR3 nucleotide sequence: TGTGCCTGGAACCTAGCGGGAGTGGCAGATACGCAGTATTTT.

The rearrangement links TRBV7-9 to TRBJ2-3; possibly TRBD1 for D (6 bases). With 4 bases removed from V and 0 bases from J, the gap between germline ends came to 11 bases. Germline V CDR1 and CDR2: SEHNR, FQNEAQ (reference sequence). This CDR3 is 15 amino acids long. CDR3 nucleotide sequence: TGTGCCAGCAGCTCCCCGGGACATAGCACAGATACGCAGTATTTT. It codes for CASSSPGHSTDTQYF.

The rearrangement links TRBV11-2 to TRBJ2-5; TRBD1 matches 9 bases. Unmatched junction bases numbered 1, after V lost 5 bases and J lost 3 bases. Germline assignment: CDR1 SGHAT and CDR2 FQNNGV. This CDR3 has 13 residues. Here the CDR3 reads CASSRTGEETQYF. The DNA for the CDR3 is TGTGCCAGCAGCAGGACAGGGGAAGAGACCCAGTACTTC.

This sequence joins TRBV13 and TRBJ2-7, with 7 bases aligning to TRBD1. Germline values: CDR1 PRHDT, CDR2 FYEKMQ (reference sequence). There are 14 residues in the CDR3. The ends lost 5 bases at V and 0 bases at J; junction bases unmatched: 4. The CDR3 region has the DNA TGTGCCAGCAGCGAGGGACAGCACTCCTACGAGCAGTACTTC. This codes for CASSEGQHSYEQYF.

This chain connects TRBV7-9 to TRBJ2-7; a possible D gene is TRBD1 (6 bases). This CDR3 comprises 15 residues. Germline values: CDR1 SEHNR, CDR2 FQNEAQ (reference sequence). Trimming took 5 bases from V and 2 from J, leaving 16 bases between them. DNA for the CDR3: TGTGCCAGCAGCCCGTCGTACAGGGACACCTACGAGCAGTACTTC. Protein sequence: CASSPSYRDTYEQYF. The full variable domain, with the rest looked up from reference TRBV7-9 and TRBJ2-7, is DTGVSQNPRHKITKRGQNVTFRCDPISEHNRLYWYRQTLGQGPEFLTYFQNEAQLEKSRLLSDRFSAERPKGSFSTLEIQRTEQGDSAMYLCASSPSYRDTYEQYFGPGTRLTVT.

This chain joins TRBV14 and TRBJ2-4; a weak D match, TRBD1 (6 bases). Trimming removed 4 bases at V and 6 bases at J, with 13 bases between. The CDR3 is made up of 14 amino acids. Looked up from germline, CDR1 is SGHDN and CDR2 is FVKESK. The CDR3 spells CASSPAGAGNIQYF. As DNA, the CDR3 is TGTGCCAGCAGCCCAGCAGGGGCCGGAAACATTCAGTACTTC.

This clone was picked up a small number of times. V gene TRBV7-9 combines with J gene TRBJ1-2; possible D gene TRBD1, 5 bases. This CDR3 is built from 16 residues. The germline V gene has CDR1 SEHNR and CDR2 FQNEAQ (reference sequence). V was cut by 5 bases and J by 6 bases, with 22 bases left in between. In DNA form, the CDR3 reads TGTGCCAGCAGCCCGCGCGCCAAACAGGAGTCCGATGGCTACACCTTC. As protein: CASSPRAKQESDGYTF.

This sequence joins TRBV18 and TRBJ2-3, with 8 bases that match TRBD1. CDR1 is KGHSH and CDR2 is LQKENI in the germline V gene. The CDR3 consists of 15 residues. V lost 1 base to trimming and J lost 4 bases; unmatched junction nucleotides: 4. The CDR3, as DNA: TGTGCCAGCTCACCACTCGGACAGGGCTCAGATACGCAGTATTTT. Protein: CASSPLGQGSDTQYF.

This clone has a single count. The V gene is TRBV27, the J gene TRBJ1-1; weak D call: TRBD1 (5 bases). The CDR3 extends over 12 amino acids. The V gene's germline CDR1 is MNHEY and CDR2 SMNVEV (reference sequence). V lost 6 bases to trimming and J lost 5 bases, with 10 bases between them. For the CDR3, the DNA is TGTGCCAGCAGAACAGGCGTGACTGAAGCTTTCTTT. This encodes CASRTGVTEAFF.

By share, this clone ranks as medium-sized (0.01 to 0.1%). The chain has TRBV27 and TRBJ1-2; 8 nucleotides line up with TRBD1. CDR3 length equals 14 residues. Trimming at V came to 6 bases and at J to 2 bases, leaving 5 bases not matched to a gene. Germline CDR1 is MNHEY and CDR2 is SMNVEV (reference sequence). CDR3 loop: CASREQGGNYGYTF. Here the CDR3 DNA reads TGTGCCAGCAGGGAACAGGGGGGGAACTATGGCTACACCTTC.

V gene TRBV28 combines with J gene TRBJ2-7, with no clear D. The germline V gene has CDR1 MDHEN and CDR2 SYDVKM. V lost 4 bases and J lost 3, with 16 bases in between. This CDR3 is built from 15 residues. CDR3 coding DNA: TGTGCCAGCAGTTCCGGCGGTGGCACTATCTACGAGCAGTACTTC. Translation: CASSSGGGTIYEQYF. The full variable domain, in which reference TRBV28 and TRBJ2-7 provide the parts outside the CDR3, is DVKVTQSSRYLVKRTGEKVFLECVQDMDHENMFWYRQDPGLGLRLIYFSYDVKMKEKGDIPEGYSVSREKKERFSLILESASTNQTSMYLCASSSGGGTIYEQYFGPGTRLTVT.

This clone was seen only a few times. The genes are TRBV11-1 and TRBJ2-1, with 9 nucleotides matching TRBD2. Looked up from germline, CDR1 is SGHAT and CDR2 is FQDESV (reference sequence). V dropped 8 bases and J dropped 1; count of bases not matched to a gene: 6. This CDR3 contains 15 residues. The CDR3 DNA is TGTGCCAGCGGACGTAGCGGGAGATCCTACAATGAGCAGTTCTTC. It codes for CASGRSGRSYNEQFF.

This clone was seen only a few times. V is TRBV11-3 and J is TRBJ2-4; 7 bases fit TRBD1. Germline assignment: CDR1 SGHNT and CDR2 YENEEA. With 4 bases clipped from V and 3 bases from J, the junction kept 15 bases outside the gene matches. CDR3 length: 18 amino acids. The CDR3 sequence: CASSSMGMITGDKNIQYF. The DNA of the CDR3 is TGTGCCAGCAGCTCTATGGGAATGATTACAGGGGACAAAAACATTCAGTACTTC.

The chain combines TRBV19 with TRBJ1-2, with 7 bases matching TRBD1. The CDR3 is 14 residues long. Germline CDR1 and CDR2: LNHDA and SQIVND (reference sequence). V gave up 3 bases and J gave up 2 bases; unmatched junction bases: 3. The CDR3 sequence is CASSIGTDNYGYTF. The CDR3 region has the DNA TGTGCCAGTAGTATCGGGACAGACAACTATGGCTACACCTTC.

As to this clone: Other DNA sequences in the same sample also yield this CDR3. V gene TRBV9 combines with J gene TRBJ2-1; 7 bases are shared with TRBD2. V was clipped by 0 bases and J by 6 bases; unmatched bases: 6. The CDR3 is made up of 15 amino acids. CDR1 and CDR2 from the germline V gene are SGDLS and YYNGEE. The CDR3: CASSVGGGRGNEQFF. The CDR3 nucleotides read TGTGCCAGCAGCGTAGGGGGCGGGAGAGGCAATGAGCAGTTCTTC.

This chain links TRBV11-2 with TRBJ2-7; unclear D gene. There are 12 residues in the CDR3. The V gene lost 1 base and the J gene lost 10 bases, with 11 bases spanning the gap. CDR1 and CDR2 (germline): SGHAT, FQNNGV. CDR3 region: CASSLVTQAQYF. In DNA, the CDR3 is TGTGCCAGCAGCTTAGTGACGCAGGCCCAGTACTTC.

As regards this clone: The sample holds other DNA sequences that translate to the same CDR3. The CDR3 sequence is CASSLQGNQPQHF. The CDR3 bases are TGTGCCAGCAGTTTGCAGGGCAATCAGCCCCAGCATTTT. The chain joins TRBV27 to TRBJ1-5; D is uncertain. Germline CDR1 MNHEY, CDR2 SMNVEV (reference sequence). The CDR3 runs to 13 residues. V shed 3 bases and J shed 2 bases, with 5 bases lying between them.

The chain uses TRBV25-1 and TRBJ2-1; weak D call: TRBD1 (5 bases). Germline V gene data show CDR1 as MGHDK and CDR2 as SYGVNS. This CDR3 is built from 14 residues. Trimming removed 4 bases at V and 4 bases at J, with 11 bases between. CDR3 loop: CASSGVGPYNEQFF. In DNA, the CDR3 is TGTGCCAGCAGTGGGGTGGGGCCTTACAATGAGCAGTTCTTC.

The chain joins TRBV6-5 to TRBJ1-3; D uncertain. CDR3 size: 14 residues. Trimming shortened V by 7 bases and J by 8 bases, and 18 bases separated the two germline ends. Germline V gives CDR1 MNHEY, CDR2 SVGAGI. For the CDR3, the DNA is TGTGCCAGCACACGGACTTATCGCGGGGACACCATATATTTT. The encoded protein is CASTRTYRGDTIYF.

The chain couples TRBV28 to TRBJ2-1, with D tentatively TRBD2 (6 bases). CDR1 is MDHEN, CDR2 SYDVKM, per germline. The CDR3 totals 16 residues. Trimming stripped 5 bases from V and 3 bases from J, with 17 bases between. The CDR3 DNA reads TGTGCCAGCAGTCCAACCCCCCGGGGGTACTACAATGAGCAGTTCTTC. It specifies CASSPTPRGYYNEQFF.

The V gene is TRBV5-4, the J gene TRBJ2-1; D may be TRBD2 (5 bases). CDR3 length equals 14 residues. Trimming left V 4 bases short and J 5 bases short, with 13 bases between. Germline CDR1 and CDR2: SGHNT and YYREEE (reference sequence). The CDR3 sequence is CASSLFRGHNEQFF. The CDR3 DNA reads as TGTGCCAGCAGCCTTTTCCGGGGTCACAATGAGCAGTTCTTC.

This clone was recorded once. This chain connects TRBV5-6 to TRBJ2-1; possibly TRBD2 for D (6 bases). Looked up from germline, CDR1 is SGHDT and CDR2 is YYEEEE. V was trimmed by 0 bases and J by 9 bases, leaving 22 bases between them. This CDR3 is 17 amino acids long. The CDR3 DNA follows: TGTGCCAGCAGCTTGGTCGGCCGGGGGAAACCTGAAGGTGAGCAGTTCTTC. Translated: CASSLVGRGKPEGEQFF.

In nucleotides, the CDR3 is TGTGCCAGCACCCGACAGGGGGTCCTGCCCTACAATGAGCAGTTCTTC. Its protein is CASTRQGVLPYNEQFF. J is TRBJ2-1 and V is TRBV9; 9 bases align to TRBD1. Trimming cost V 6 bases and J 2 bases; bases outside gene matches: 9. Germline values: CDR1 SGDLS, CDR2 YYNGEE. The CDR3 runs 16 residues.

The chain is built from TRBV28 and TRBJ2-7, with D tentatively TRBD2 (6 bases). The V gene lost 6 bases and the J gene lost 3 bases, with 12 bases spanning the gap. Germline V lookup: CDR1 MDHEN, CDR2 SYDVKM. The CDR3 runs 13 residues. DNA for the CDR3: TGTGCCAGCAGCCGCGCCGGGAGCTACGAGCAGTACTTC. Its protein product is CASSRAGSYEQYF.

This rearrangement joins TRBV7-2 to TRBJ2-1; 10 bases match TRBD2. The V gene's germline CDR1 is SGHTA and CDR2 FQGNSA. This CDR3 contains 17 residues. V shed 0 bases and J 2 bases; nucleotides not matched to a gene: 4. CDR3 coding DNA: TGTGCCAGCAGCTTAGCGGGACTAGCGACAACCTACAATGAGCAGTTCTTC. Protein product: CASSLAGLATTYNEQFF.

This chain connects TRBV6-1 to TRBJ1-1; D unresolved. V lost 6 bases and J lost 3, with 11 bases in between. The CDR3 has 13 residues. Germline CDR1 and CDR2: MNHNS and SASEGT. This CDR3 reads CASRPGLDTEAFF. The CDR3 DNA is TGTGCCAGCAGGCCAGGACTGGACACTGAAGCTTTCTTT.